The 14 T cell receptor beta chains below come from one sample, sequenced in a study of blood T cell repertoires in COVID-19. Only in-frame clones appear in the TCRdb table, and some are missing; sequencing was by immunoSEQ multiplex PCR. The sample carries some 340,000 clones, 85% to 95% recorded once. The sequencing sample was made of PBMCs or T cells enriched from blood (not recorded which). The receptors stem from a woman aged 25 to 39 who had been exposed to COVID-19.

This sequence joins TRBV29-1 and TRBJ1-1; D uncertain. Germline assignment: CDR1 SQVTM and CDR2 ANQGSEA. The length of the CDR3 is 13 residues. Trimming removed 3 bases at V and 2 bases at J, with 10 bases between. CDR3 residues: CSVEAQVNTEAFF. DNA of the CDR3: TGCAGCGTTGAGGCCCAGGTAAACACTGAAGCTTTCTTT.

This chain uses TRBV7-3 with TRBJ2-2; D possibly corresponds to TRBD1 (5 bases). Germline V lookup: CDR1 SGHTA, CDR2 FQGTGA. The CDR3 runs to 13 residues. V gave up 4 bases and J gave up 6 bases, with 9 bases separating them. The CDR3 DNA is TGTGCCAGCAGCTCTCAGGGTTCCGGGGAGCTGTTTTTT. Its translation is CASSSQGSGELFF.

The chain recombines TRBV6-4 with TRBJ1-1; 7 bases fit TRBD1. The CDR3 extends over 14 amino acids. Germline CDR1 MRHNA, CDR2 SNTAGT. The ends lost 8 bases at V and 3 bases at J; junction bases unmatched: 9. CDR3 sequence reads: CASGAQGWDTEAFF. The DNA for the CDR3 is TGTGCCAGCGGAGCACAGGGGTGGGACACTGAAGCTTTCTTT.

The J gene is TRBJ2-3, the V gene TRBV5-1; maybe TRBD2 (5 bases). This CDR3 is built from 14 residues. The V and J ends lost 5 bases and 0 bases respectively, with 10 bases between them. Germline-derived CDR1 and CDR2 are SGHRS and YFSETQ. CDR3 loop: CASSSRLSTDTQYF. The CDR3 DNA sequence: TGCGCCAGCAGTTCCAGACTAAGCACAGATACGCAGTATTTT.

The chain's CDR3 is CASSPRLGYEQYF. The CDR3, as DNA: TGTGCCAGCAGCCCGCGTCTCGGCTACGAGCAGTACTTC. The rearrangement links TRBV4-2 to TRBJ2-7; D unclear. The length of the CDR3 is 13 residues. V was clipped by 4 bases and J by 3 bases, with 10 bases between them. Germline loops: CDR1 LGHNA, CDR2 YNFKEQ.

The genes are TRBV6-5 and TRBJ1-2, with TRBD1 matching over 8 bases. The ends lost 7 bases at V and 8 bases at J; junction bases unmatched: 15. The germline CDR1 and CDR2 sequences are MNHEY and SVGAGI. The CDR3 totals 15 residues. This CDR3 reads CASKNEGQARWGYTF. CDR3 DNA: TGTGCCAGCAAGAATGAGGGACAGGCGAGGTGGGGCTACACCTTC.

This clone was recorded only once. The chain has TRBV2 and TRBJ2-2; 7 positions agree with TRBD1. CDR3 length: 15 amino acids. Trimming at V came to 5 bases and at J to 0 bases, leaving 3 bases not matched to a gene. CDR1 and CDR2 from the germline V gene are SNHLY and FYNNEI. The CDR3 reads CASSLDRANTGELFF. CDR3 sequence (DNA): TGTGCCAGCAGTCTCGACAGGGCGAACACCGGGGAGCTGTTTTTT.

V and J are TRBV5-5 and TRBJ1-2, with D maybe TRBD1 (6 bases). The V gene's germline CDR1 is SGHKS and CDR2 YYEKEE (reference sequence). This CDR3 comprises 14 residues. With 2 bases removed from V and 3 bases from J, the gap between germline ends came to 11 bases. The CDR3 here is CASSFAGVDYGYTF. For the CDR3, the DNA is TGTGCCAGCAGCTTTGCAGGGGTCGACTATGGCTACACCTTC.

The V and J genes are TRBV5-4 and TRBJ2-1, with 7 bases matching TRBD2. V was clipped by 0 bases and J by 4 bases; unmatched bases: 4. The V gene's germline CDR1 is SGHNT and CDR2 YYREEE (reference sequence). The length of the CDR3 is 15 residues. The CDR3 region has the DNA TGTGCCAGCAGCTTGGGGGGGGGTACTTACAATGAGCAGTTCTTC. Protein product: CASSLGGGTYNEQFF.

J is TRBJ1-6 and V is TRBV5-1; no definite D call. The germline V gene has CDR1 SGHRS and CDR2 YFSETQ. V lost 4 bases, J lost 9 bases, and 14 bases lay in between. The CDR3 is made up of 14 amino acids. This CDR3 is CASSLTRQGSPLHF. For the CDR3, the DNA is TGCGCCAGCAGCCTCACCCGACAAGGTTCACCCCTCCACTTT.

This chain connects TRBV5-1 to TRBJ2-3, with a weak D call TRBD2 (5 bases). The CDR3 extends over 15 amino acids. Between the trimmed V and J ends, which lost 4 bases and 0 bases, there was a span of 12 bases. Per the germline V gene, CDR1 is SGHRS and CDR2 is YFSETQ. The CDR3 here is CASSVSSPSTDTQYF. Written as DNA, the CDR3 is TGCGCCAGCAGCGTCTCTAGCCCAAGCACAGATACGCAGTATTTT.

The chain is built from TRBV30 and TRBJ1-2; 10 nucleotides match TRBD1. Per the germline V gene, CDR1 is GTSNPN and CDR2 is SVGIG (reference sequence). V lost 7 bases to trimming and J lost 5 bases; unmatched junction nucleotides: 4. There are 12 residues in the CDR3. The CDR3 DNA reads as TGTGCCTCCCCGGGACAGGGGTATGGCTACACCTTC. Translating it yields CASPGQGYGYTF. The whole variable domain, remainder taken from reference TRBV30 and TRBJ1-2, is SQTIHQWPATLVQPVGSPLSLECTVEGTSNPNLYWYRQAAGRGLQLLFYSVGIGQISSEVPQNLSASRPQDRQFILSSKKLLLSDSGFYLCASPGQGYGYTFGSGTRLTVV.

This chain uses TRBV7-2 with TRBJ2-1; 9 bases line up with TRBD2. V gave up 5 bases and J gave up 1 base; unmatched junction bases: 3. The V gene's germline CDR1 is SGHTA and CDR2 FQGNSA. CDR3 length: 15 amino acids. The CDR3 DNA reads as TGTGCCAGCAGCCAAAGCGGGGGGTCCTACAATGAGCAGTTCTTC. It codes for CASSQSGGSYNEQFF. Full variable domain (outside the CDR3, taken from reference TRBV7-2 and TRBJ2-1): GAGVSQSPSNKVTEKGKDVELRCDPISGHTALYWYRQSLGQGLEFLIYFQGNSAPDKSGLPSDRFSAERTGGSVSTLTIQRTQQEDSAVYLCASSQSGGSYNEQFFGPGTRLTVL.

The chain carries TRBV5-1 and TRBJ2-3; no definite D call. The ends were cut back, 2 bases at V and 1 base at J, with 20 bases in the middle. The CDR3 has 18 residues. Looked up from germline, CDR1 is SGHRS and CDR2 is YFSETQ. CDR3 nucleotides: TGCGCCAGCAGCTTAGCCCCCGGTCTTAGCACCGGCACAGATACGCAGTATTTT. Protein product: CASSLAPGLSTGTDTQYF.